These 5 T cell receptor beta chains were sequenced from one sample in a study of shared clonotypes between healthy human individuals. Terminally differentiated effector memory CD45RA+ cells were excluded from the naive CD8 cells, which were CD45RO-negative and positively selected for CCR7. Sequencing was performed with immunoSEQ multiplex PCR; in TCRdb, only in-frame clones are kept and a portion is missing. The sample has hundreds of thousands of clones; 95% to 98% are singletons. What was sequenced was naive CD8+ T cells sorted from blood. Source of these receptors: a man aged 25-45 years in good health.

The sample holds one count of this clone. This rearrangement joins TRBV15 to TRBJ2-7; a weak D match, TRBD1 (6 bases). CDR3 length: 11 amino acids. V was cut by 5 bases and J by 9 bases, with 11 bases left in between. From germline, CDR1 is LNHNV and CDR2 YYDKDF (reference sequence). CDR3 nucleotides: TGTGCCACCAGCGGGGGCTGGGGGCAGTACTTC. Its protein product is CATSGGWGQYF.

The chain's CDR3 is CASRPRGYYEQYF. CDR3 in DNA: TGTGCCAGCCGACCCAGGGGGTACTACGAGCAGTACTTC. The chain employs TRBV2 and TRBJ2-7; 7 positions match TRBD1. J lost 3 bases, V lost 8 bases, and 7 bases had no gene match. The CDR3 has 13 amino acids. CDR1 and CDR2 from the germline V gene are SNHLY and FYNNEI.

The chain carries TRBV6-1 and TRBJ1-5; perhaps TRBD1 as D (6 bases). CDR1 is MNHNS, CDR2 SASEGT, per germline. Trimming took 8 bases from V and 0 from J, leaving 17 bases between them. The CDR3 contains 16 residues. CDR3 nucleotide sequence: TGTGCCAGCGGTGTCAGGGGACCATATAGCAATCAGCCCCAGCATTTT. Protein: CASGVRGPYSNQPQHF.

The chain employs TRBV9 and TRBJ2-7; tentatively, D is TRBD2 (7 bases). CDR3 length: 13 residues. Germline assignment: CDR1 SGDLS and CDR2 YYNGEE. V was clipped by 3 bases and J by 4 bases, with 11 bases between them. The CDR3 nucleotides are TGTGCCAGCAGCGGAGGGGGAGGGTACGAGCAGTACTTC. It specifies CASSGGGGYEQYF.

This sequence joins TRBV4-1 and TRBJ1-3, with 7 positions matching TRBD1. V was pared by 0 bases and J by 5 bases, with 10 bases of the junction left unmatched. Looked up from germline, CDR1 is MGHRA and CDR2 is YSYEKL. There are 17 residues in the CDR3. CDR3 in amino acids: CASSQDPDRDWRNTIYF. The CDR3 DNA sequence: TGCGCCAGCAGCCAAGATCCAGACAGGGATTGGAGAAACACCATATATTTT.